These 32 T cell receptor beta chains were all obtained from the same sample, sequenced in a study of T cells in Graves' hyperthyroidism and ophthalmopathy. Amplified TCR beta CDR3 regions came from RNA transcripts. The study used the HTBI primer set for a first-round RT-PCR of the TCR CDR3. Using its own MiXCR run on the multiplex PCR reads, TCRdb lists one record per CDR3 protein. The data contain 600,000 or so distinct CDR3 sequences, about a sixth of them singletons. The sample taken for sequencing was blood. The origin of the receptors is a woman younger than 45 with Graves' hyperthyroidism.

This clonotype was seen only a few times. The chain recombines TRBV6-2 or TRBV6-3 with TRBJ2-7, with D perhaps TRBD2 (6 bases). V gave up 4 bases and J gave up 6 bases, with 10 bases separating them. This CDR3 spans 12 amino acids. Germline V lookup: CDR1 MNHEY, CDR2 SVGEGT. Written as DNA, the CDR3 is TGTGCCAGCAGTTGGACTACGTCCGAGCAGTACTTC. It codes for CASSWTTSEQYF.

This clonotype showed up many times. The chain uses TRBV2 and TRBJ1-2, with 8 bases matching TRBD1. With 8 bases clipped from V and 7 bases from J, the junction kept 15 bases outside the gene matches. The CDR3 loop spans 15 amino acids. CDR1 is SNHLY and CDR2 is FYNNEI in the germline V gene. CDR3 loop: CASLPDRVPGGGYTF. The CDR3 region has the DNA TGTGCCAGCTTGCCGGACAGGGTTCCGGGGGGTGGCTACACCTTC.

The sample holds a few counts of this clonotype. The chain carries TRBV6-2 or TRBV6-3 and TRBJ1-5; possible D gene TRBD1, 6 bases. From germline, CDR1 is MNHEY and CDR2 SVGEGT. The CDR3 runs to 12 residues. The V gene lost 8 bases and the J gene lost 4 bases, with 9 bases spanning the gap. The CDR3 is CASVTGNQPQHF. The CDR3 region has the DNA TGTGCCAGCGTAACAGGGAATCAGCCCCAGCATTTT.

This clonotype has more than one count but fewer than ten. The CDR3 reads CASSPGRRYYEQYF. The CDR3 bases are TGTGCCAGCAGCCCGGGACGGAGGTACTACGAGCAGTACTTC. This rearrangement joins TRBV12-3 or TRBV12-4 to TRBJ2-7; D is possibly TRBD1 or TRBD2 (5 bases each). The CDR3 is made up of 14 amino acids. Trimming left V 6 bases short and J 3 bases short, with 15 bases between.

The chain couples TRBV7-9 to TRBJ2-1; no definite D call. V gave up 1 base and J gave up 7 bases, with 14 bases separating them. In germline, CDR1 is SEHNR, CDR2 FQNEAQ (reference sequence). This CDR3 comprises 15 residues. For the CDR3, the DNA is TGTGCCAGCAGCTTAGACTCGACCTTAGTTAATGAGCAGTTCTTC. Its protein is CASSLDSTLVNEQFF. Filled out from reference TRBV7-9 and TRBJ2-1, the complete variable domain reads DTGVSQNPRHKITKRGQNVTFRCDPISEHNRLYWYRQTLGQGPEFLTYFQNEAQLEKSRLLSDRFSAERPKGSFSTLEIQRTEQGDSAMYLCASSLDSTLVNEQFFGPGTRLTVL.

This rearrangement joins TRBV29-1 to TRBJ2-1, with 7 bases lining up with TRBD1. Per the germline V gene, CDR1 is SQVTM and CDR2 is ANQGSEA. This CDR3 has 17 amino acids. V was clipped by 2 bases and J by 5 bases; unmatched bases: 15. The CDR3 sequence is CSVEPRAQTGKHNEQFF. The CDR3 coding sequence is TGCAGCGTTGAACCCCGGGCGCAGACAGGGAAACACAATGAGCAGTTCTTC.

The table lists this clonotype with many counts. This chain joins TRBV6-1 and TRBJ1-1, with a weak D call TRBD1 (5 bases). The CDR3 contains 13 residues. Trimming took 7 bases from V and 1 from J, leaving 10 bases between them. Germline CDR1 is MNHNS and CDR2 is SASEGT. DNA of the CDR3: TGTGCCAGCAAGGGGATGGGGAACACTGAAGCTTTCTTT. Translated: CASKGMGNTEAFF.

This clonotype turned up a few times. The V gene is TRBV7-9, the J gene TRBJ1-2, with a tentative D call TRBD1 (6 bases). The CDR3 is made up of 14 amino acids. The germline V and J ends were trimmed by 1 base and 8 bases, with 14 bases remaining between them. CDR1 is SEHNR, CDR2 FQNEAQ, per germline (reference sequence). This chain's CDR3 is CASSLVGRGQGYTF. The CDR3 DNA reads TGTGCCAGCAGCTTAGTTGGCCGGGGACAAGGCTACACCTTC.

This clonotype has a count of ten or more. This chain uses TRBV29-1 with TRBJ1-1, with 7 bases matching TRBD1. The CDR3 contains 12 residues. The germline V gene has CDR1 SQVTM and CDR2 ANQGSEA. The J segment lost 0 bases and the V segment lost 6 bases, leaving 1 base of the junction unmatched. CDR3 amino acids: CSVGQMNTEAFF. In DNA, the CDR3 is TGCAGCGTGGGACAGATGAACACTGAAGCTTTCTTT.

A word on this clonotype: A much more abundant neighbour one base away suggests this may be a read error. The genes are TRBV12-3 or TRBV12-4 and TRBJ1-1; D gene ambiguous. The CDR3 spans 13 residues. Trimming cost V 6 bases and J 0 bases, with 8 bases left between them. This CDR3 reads CASSPQMNTEAFF. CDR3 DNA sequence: TGTGCCAGCAGCCCACAGATGAACACTGAAGCTTTCTTT.

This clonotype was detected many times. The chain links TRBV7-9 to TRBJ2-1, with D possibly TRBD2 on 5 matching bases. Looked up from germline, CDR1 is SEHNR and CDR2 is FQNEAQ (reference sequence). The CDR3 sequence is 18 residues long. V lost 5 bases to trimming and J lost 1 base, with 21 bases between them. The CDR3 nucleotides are TGTGCCAGCAGCCGCGGACTCCTTTCGAGGAGTTCCTACAATGAGCAGTTCTTC. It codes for CASSRGLLSRSSYNEQFF.

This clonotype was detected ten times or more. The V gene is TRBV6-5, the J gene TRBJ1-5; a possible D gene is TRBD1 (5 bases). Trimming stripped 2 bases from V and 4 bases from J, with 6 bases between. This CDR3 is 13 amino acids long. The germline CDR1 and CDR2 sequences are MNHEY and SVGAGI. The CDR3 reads CASSYGANQPQHF. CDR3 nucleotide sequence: TGTGCCAGCAGTTACGGGGCAAATCAGCCCCAGCATTTT.

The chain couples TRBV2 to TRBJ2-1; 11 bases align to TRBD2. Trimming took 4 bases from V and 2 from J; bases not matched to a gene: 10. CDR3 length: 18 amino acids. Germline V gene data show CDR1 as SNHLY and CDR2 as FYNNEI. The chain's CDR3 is CASSGGLADIGPYNEQFF. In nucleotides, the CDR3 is TGTGCCAGCAGTGGGGGACTAGCGGACATAGGACCCTACAATGAGCAGTTCTTC.

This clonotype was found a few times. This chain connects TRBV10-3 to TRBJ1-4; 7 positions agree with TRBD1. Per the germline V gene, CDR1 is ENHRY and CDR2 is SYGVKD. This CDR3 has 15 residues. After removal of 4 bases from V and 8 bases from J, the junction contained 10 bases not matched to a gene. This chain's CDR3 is CAISARQGSREKLFF. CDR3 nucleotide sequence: TGTGCCATCAGTGCAAGACAGGGATCGCGGGAAAAACTGTTTTTT.

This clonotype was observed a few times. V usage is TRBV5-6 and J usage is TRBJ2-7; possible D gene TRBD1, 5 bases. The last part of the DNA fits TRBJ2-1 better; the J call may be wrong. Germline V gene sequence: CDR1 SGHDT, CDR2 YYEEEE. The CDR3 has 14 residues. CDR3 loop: CASSFRTQGYEQFF. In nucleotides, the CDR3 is TGTGCCAGCAGCTTCCGGACACAAGGCTACGAGCAGTTCTTC.

The CDR3: CASSLTGQINQPQHF. For the CDR3, the DNA is TGCGCCAGCAGCTTGACGGGGCAGATCAATCAGCCCCAGCATTTT. V is TRBV5-1 and J is TRBJ1-5; TRBD1 is a possible D gene (5 bases). With 1 base removed from V and 3 bases from J, the gap between germline ends came to 11 bases. Germline assignment: CDR1 SGHRS and CDR2 YFSETQ. The CDR3 length is 15 residues.

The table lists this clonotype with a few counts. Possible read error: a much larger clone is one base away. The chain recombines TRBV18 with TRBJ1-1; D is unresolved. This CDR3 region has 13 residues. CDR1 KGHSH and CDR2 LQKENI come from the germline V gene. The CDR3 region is CASPPPASSEAFF. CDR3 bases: TGTGCCAGCCCACCACCGGCGTCCAGTGAAGCTTTCTTT.

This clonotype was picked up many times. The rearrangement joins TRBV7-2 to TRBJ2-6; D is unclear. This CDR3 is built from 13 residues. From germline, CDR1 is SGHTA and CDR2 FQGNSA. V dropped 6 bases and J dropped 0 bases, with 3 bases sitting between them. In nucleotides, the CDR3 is TGTGCCAGCAGTTTCTCTGGGGCCAACGTCCTGACTTTC. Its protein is CASSFSGANVLTF.

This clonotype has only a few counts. The CDR3 loop reads CASSQRGAAGPLGDEQFF. The DNA of the CDR3 is TGTGCCAGCAGCCAAAGGGGCGCGGCGGGCCCCCTTGGCGATGAGCAGTTCTTC. The chain combines TRBV3-1 with TRBJ2-1, with D perhaps TRBD1 or TRBD2 (5 bases each). The V gene's germline CDR1 is LGHDT and CDR2 YNNKEL (reference sequence). V dropped 2 bases and J dropped 8 bases, with 25 bases sitting between them. CDR3 length equals 18 residues.

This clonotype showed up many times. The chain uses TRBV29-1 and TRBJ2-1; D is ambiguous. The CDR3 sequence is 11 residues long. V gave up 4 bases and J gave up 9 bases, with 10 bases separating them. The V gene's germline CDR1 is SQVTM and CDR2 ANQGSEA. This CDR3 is CSVVPRVEQFF. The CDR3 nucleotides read TGCAGCGTTGTTCCTAGGGTTGAGCAGTTCTTC.

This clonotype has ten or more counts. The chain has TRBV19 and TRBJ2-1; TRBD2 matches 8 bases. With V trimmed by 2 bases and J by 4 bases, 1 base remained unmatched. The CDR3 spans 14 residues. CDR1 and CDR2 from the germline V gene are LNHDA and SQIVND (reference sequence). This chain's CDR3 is CASSISGSYNEQFF. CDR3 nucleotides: TGTGCCAGTAGTATAAGCGGGAGTTACAATGAGCAGTTCTTC.

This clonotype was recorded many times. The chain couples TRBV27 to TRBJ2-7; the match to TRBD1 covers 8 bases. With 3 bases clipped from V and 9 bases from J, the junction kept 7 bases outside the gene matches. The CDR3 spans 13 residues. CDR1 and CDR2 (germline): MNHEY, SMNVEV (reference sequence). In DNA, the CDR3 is TGTGCCAGCAGTTTGTCCAGGGGGCCTGGGCAGTACTTC. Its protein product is CASSLSRGPGQYF.

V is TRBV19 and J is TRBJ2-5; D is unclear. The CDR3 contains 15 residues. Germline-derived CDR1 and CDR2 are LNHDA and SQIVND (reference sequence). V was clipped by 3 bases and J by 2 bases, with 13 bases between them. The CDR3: CASSILATTQETQYF. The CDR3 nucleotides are TGTGCCAGTAGTATCCTGGCGACCACACAAGAGACCCAGTACTTC.

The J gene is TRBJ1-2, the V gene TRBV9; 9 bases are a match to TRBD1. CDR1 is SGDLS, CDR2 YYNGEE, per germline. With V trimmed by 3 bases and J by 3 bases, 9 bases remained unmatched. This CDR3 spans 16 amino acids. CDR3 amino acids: CASSAAGTGTYYGYTF. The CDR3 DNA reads TGTGCCAGCAGCGCGGCCGGGACAGGGACGTACTATGGCTACACCTTC.

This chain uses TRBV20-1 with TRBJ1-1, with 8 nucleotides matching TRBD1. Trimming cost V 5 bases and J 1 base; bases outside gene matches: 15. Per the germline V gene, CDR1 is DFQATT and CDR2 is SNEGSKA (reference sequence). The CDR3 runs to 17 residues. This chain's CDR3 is CSAPRIDRGSANTEAFF. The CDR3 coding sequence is TGCAGTGCTCCGAGGATAGACAGGGGATCAGCGAACACTGAAGCTTTCTTT.

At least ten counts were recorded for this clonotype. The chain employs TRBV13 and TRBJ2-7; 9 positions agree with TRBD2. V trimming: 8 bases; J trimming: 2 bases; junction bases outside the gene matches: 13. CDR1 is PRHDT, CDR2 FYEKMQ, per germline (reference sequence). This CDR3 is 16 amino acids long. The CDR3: CASRGLAGDTPYEQYF. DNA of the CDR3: TGTGCCAGCCGAGGATTAGCGGGGGATACACCCTACGAGCAGTACTTC.

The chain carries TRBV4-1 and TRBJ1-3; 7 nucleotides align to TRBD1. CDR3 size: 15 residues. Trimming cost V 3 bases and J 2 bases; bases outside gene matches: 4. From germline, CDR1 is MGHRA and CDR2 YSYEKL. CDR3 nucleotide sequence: TGCGCCAGCAGCCACGAACAGGGGCCTGGAAACACCATATATTTT. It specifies CASSHEQGPGNTIYF.

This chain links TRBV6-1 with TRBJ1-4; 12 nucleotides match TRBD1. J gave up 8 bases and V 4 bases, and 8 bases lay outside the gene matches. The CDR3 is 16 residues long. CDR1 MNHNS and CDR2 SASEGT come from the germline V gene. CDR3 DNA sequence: TGTGCCAGCAGTGGCCAACCGGGACAGGGGGCCGAAAAACTGTTTTTT. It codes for CASSGQPGQGAEKLFF.

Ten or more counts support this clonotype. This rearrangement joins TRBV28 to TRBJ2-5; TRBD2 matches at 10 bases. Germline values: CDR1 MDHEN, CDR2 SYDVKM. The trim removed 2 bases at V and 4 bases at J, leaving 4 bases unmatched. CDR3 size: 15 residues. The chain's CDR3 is CASSLRLAGAETQYF. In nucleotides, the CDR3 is TGTGCCAGCAGTTTACGGCTAGCGGGAGCAGAGACCCAGTACTTC.

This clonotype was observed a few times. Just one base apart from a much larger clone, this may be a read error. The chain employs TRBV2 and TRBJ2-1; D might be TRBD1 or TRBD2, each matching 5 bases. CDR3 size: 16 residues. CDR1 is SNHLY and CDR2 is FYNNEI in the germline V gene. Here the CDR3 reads CASSRDPGTAYSEQFF. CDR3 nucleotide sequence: TGTGCCAGCAGTCGAGACCCCGGGACGGCCTACAGTGAGCAGTTCTTC. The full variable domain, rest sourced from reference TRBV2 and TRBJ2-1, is EPEVTQTPSHQVTQMGQEVILRCVPISNHLYFYWYRQILGQKVEFLVSFYNNEISEKSEIFDDQFSVERPDGSNFTLKIRSTKLEDSAMYFCASSRDPGTAYSEQFFGPGTRLTVL.

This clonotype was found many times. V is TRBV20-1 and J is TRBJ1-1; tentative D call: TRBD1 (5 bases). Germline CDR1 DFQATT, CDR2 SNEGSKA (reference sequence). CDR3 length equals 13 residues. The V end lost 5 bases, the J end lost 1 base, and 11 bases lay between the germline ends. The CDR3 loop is CSAVRQTNTEAFF. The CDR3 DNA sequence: TGCAGTGCTGTCCGACAGACGAACACTGAAGCTTTCTTT.

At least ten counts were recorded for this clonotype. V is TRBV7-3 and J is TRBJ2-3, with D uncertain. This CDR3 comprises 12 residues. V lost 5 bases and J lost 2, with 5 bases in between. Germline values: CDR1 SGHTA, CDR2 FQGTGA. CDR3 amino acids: CASSAFTDTQYF. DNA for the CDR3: TGTGCCAGCAGCGCCTTCACAGATACGCAGTATTTT.